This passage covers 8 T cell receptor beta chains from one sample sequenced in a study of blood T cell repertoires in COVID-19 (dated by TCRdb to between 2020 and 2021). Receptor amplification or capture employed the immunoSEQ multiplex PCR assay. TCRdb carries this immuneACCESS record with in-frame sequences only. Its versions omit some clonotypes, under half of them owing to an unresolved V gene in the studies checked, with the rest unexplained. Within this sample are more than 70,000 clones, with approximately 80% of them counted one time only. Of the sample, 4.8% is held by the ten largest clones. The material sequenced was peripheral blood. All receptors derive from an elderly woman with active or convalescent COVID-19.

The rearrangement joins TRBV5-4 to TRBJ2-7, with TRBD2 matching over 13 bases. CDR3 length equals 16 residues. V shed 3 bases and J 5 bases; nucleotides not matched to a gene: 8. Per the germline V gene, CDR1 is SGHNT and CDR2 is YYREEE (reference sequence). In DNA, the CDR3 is TGTGCCAGCAGCTCCCCGGGACTAGCGGGGAGTAACGAGCAGTACTTC. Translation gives CASSSPGLAGSNEQYF.

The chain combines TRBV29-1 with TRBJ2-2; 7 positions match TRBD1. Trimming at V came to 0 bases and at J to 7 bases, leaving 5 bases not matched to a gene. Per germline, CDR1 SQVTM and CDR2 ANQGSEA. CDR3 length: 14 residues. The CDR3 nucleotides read TGCAGCGTTGAAGACATCAGGGGGAGCGGGGAGCTGTTTTTT. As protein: CSVEDIRGSGELFF.

The CDR3 reads CASSTYIRRDQGENEQFF. The CDR3 coding sequence is TGTGCCAGCAGTACGTACATACGCCGTGACCAGGGGGAAAATGAGCAGTTCTTC. The chain employs TRBV6-2 or TRBV6-3 and TRBJ2-1; 7 nucleotides agree with TRBD1. J gave up 7 bases and V 5 bases, and 20 bases lay outside the gene matches. The CDR3 length is 18 residues. Germline-derived CDR1 and CDR2 are MNHEY and SVGEGT.

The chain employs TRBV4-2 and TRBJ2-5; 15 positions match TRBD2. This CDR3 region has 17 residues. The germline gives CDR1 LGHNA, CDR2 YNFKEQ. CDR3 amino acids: CSTEGLAGGMYQETQYF. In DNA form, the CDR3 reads TGTTCTACCGAGGGACTAGCGGGGGGAATGTACCAAGAGACCCAGTACTTC.

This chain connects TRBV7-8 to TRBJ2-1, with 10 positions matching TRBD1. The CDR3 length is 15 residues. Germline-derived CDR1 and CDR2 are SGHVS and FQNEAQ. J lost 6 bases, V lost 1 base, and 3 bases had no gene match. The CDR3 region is CASSLVGQGLNEQFF. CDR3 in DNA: TGTGCCAGCAGCTTAGTGGGACAGGGGCTCAATGAGCAGTTCTTC.

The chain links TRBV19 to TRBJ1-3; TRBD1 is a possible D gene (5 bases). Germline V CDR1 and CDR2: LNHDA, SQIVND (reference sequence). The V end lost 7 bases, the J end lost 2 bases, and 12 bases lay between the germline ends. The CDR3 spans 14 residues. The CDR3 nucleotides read TGTGCCAGTAAGCCTTCGGGGGCTGGAAACACCATATATTTT. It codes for CASKPSGAGNTIYF.

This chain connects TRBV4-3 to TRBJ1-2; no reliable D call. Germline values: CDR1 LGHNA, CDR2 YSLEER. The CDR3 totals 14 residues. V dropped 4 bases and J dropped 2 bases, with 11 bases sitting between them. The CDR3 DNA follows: TGCGCCAGCAGCCTCTTCTCCGGGAACTATGGCTACACCTTC. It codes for CASSLFSGNYGYTF.

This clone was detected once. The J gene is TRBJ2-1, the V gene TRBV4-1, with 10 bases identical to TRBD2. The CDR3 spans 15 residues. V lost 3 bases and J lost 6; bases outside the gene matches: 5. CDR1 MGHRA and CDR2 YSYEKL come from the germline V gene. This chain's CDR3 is CASSHPGLASNEQFF. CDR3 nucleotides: TGCGCCAGCAGCCACCCGGGACTAGCGTCCAATGAGCAGTTCTTC.